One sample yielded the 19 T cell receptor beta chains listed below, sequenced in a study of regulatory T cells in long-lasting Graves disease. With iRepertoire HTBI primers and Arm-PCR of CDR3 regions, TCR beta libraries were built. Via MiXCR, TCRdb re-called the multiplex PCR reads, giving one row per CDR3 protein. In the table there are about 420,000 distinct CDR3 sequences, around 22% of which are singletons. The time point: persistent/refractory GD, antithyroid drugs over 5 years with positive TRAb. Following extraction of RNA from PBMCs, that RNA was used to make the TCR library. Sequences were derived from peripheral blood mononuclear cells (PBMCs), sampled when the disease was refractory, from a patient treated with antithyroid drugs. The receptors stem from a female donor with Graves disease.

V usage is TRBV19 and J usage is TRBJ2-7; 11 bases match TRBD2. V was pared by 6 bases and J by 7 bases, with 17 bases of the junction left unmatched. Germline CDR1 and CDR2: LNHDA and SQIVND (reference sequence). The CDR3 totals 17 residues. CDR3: CASSSDLTSGRAGEQYF. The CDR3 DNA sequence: TGTGCCAGTAGCTCGGATCTTACTAGCGGGAGAGCTGGGGAGCAGTACTTC.

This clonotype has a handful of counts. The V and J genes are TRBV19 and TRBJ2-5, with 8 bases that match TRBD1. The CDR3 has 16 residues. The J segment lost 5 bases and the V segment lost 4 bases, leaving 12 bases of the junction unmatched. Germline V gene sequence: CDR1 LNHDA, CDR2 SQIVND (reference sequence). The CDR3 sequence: CASSNPRTGFRETQYF. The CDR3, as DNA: TGTGCCAGTAGTAATCCTCGGACAGGGTTTCGGGAGACCCAGTACTTC.

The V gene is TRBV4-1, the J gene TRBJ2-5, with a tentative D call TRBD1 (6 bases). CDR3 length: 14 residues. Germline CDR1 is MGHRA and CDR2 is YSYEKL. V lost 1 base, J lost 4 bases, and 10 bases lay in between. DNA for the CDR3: TGCGCCAGCAGCCAAGTAGGGGGAGTAGAGACCCAGTACTTC. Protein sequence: CASSQVGGVETQYF.

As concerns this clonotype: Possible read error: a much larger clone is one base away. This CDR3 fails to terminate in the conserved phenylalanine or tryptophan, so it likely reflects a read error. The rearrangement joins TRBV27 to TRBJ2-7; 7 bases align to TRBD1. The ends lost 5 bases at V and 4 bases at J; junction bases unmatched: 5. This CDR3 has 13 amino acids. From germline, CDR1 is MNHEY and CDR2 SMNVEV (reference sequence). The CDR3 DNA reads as TGTGCCAGCAGTCACAGGGGAAGATACGAGCAGTACCTC. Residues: CASSHRGRYEQYL.

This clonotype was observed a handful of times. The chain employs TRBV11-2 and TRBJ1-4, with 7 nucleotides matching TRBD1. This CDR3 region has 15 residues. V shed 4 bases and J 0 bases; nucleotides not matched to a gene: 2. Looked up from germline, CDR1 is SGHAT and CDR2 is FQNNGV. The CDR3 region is CASSSTGTTNEKLFF. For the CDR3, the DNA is TGTGCCAGCAGCTCGACAGGGACAACTAATGAAAAACTGTTTTTT.

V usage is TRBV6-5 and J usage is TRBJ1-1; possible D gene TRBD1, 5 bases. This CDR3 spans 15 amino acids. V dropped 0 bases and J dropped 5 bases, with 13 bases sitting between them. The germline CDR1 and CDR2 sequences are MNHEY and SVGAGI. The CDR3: CASSYSRMGGTEAFF. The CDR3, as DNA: TGTGCCAGCAGTTACTCGAGGATGGGGGGGACTGAAGCTTTCTTT.

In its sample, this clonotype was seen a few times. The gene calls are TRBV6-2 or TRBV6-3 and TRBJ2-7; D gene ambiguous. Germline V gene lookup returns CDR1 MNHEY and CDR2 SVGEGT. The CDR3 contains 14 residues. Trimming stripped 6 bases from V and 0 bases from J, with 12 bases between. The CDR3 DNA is TGTGCCAGCAGCCCCGGAACGACCTCCTACGAGCAGTACTTC. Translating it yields CASSPGTTSYEQYF.

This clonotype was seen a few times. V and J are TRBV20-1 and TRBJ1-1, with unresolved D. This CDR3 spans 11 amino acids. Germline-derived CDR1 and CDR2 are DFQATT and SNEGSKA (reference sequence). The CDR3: CRFDQNTEAFF. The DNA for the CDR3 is TGCAGATTCGACCAGAACACTGAAGCTTTCTTT.

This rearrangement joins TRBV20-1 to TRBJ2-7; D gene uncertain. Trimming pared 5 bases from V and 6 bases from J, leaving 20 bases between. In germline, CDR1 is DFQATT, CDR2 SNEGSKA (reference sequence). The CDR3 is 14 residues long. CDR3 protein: CSARVSVTDGEQYF. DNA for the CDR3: TGCAGTGCTCGCGTCTCCGTCACTGACGGCGAGCAGTACTTC.

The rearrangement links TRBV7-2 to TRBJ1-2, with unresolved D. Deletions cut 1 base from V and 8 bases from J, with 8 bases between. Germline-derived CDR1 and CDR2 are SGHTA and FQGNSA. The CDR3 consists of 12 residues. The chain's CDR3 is CASSLVSGGYTF. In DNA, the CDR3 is TGTGCCAGCAGCTTAGTTTCTGGAGGCTACACCTTC.

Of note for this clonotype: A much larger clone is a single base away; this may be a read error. CDR3 protein: CASSLYFVLTGAVAKNIRYF. In DNA form, the CDR3 reads TGTGCCAGCAGTTTATACTTCGTGCTGACAGGGGCAGTAGCCAAAAACATTCGGTACTTC. The gene calls are TRBV28 and TRBJ2-4, with 8 bases fitting TRBD1. Germline V CDR1 and CDR2: MDHEN, SYDVKM. The CDR3 sequence is 20 residues long. Full variable domain (missing parts from reference TRBV28 and TRBJ2-4): DVKVTQSSRYLVKRTGEKVFLECVQDMDHENMFWYRQDPGLGLRLIYFSYDVKMKEKGDIPEGYSVSREKKERFSLILESASTNQTSMYLCASSLYFVLTGAVAKNIRYFGAGTRLSVL.

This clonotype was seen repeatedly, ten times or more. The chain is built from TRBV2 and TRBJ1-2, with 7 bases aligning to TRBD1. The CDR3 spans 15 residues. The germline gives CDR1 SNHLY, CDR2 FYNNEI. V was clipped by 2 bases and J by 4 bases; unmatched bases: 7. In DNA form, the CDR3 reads TGTGCCAGCAGTGAATGGGGAGGGGGCGGCTATGGCTACACCTTC. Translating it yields CASSEWGGGGYGYTF. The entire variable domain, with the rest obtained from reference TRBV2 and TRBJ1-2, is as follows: EPEVTQTPSHQVTQMGQEVILRCVPISNHLYFYWYRQILGQKVEFLVSFYNNEISEKSEIFDDQFSVERPDGSNFTLKIRSTKLEDSAMYFCASSEWGGGGYGYTFGSGTRLTVV.

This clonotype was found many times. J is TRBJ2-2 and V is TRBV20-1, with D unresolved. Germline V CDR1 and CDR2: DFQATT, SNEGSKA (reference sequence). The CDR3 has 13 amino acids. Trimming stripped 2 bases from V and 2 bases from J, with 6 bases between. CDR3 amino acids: CSARRLNTGELFF. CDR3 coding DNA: TGCAGTGCTAGAAGGCTAAACACCGGGGAGCTGTTTTTT.

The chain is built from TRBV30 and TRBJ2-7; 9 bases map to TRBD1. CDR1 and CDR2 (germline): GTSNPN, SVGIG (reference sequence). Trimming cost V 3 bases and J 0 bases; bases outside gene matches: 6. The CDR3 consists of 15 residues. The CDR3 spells CAWRDRQGVSYEQYF. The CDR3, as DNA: TGTGCCTGGAGGGACAGACAGGGGGTCTCCTACGAGCAGTACTTC.

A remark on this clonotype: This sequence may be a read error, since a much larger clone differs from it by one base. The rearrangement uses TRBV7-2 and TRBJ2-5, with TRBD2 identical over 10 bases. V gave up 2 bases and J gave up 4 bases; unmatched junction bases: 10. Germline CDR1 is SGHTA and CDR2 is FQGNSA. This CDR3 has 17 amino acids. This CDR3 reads CASSLFRAGGIVETQYF. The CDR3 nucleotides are TGTGCCAGCAGCTTATTCCGAGCGGGAGGGATAGTAGAGACCCAGTACTTC. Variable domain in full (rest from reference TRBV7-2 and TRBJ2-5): GAGVSQSPSNKVTEKGKDVELRCDPISGHTALYWYRQSLGQGLEFLIYFQGNSAPDKSGLPSDRFSAERTGGSVSTLTIQRTQQEDSAVYLCASSLFRAGGIVETQYFGPGTRLLVL.

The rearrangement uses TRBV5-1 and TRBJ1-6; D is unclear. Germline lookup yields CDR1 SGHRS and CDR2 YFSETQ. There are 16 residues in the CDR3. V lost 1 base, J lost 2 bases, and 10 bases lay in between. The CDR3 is CASSLRPRAYNSPLHF. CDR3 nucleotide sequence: TGCGCCAGCAGCTTGCGACCGAGAGCCTATAATTCACCCCTCCACTTT.

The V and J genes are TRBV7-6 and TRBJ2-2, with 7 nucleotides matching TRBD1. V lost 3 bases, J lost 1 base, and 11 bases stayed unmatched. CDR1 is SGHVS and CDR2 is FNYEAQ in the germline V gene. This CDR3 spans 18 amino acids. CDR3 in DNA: TGTGCCAGCAGCTTTTTCGTCGGGGCAGGGGGGAACACCGGGGAGCTGTTTTTT. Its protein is CASSFFVGAGGNTGELFF.

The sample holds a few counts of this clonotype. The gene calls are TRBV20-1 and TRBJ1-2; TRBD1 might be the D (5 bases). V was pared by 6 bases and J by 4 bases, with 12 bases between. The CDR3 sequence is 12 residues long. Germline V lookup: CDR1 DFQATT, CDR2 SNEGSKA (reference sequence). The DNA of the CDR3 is TGCAGTGCCCGGACACAAAGCTATGGCTACACCTTC. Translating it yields CSARTQSYGYTF.

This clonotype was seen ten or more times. CDR3 nucleotide sequence: TGCAGTGCGGGGGTTAACGGGGATGAAAAACTGTTTTTT. This codes for CSAGVNGDEKLFF. The rearrangement links TRBV20-1 to TRBJ1-4; D perhaps matches TRBD1 (5 bases). V was clipped by 6 bases and J by 6 bases, with 14 bases between them. This CDR3 comprises 13 residues. CDR1 is DFQATT and CDR2 is SNEGSKA in the germline V gene (reference sequence).